The subject of this entry is one T cell receptor (beta chain). This sample was included in a study of blood T cell repertoires in COVID-19. Germline V gives CDR1 SGHAT, CDR2 FQNNGV. The CDR3 runs 14 residues. With 1 base clipped from V and 6 bases from J, the junction kept 5 bases outside the gene matches. The study drew participants aged roughly 18 to 95 years from under 30 US areas. Using immunoSEQ multiplex PCR, the repertoire was profiled, and TCRdb retains in-frame clones only, with some absent. The table includes approximately 220,000 clones, about 85% detected once. The TCR sequence derives from a middle-aged man who had recovered from COVID-19. The chain joins TRBV11-2 to TRBJ1-1, with TRBD1 matching 7 bases. The sequenced material came from PBMCs or T cells enriched from blood (not recorded which). CDR3: CASSLVRTGAEAFF. CDR3 in DNA: TGTGCCAGCAGCTTAGTCCGAACAGGGGCTGAAGCTTTCTTT.